The rows below give T cell receptor beta chains drawn from one sample of a study of T cells in localized non-small cell lung cancer. The assay was immunoSEQ multiplex PCR, and TCRdb's table has in-frame clones only and misses some. The repertoire holds approximately 30,000 clones, with approximately 90% as singletons. Specimen: peripheral blood, collected before any cancer treatment. The receptors originated from a male donor aged 60 or older with stage III lung adenocarcinoma. CDR3s include the opening cysteine and the closing phenylalanine or tryptophan. D genes are given only for firm matches. Some rows have no size entry. The others give once, few or many, or a class for an expanded clone.

>NA|TRBV6-6|TRBD1|TRBJ1-2
CASSPGQGLNGYTF
TGTGCCAGCAGTCCGGGACAGGGGTTGAATGGCTACACCTTC
>NA|TRBV6-5|TRBD2|TRBJ2-3
CASSYRTSGSRDTQYF
TGTGCCAGCAGTTACAGGACTAGCGGGAGTAGGGATACGCAGTATTTT
>NA|TRBV5-1|NA|TRBJ1-4
CASSLSDPRQWNEKLFF
TGCGCCAGCAGCTTGTCGGACCCGAGACAGTGGAATGAAAAACTGTTTTTT
>NA|TRBV28|TRBD1|TRBJ2-3
CASRRQGADTQYF
TGTGCCAGCAGACGTCAGGGGGCAGATACGCAGTATTTT
>NA|TRBV5-4|TRBD1|TRBJ1-2
CATGSGTGVYGYTF
TGTGCCACCGGCTCCGGGACAGGGGTCTATGGCTACACCTTC
>NA|TRBV19|NA|TRBJ2-2
CASSIVMTGTGELFF
TGTGCCAGTAGTATAGTGATGACAGGCACCGGGGAGCTGTTTTTT
>few|TRBV7-6|TRBD1|TRBJ1-4
CASSPGQGREKLFF
TGTGCCAGCAGCCCCGGACAGGGAAGGGAAAAACTGTTTTTT
>NA|TRBV10-3|NA|TRBJ2-7
CAISESQGEQYF
TGTGCCATCAGTGAGTCCCAGGGCGAGCAGTACTTC
>once|TRBV11-2|NA|TRBJ1-2
CASSLGRDYGYTF
TGTGCCAGCAGCTTAGGCAGGGATTATGGCTACACCTTC
>NA|TRBV5-4|TRBD2|TRBJ2-3
CASSFPEAGVLYF
TGTGCCAGCAGCTTTCCGGAGGCGGGAGTGTTATATTTT
>NA|TRBV7-2|NA|TRBJ2-4
CASSFNTGGSIQYF
TGTGCCAGCAGCTTTAACACCGGAGGGTCCATTCAGTACTTC
>NA|TRBV19|TRBD1|TRBJ1-5
CASSTGQGSSNQPQHF
TGTGCCAGTAGTACCGGACAGGGGTCTAGCAATCAGCCCCAGCATTTT
>NA|TRBV6-1|NA|TRBJ2-7
CASSELIQPNEQYF
TGTGCCAGCAGTGAACTGATTCAGCCCAACGAGCAGTACTTC
>NA|TRBV11-2|TRBD2|TRBJ2-2
CASSHFLAGESNTGELFF
TGTGCCAGCAGCCACTTCCTAGCGGGGGAATCGAACACCGGGGAGCTGTTTTTT
>NA|TRBV6-4|NA|TRBJ1-5
CASAPGVWDQPQHF
TGTGCCAGCGCCCCAGGGGTTTGGGATCAGCCCCAGCATTTT
>NA|TRBV12-5|NA|TRBJ1-5
CASGLMGRNQPQHF
TGTGCTAGTGGTTTGATGGGGCGCAATCAGCCCCAGCATTTT
>NA|TRBV19|NA|TRBJ2-7
CASSHPRGGRYEQYF
TGTGCCAGTAGTCACCCCCGCGGGGGCCGTTACGAGCAGTACTTC
>NA|TRBV5-1|NA|TRBJ2-7
CASRVAFHGEQYF
TGCGCCAGCAGGGTGGCCTTCCACGGCGAGCAGTACTTC
>NA|TRBV9|NA|TRBJ2-2
CASSVVQGPTGELFF
TGTGCCAGCAGCGTAGTACAGGGCCCCACCGGGGAGCTGTTTTTT
>NA|TRBV27|NA|TRBJ1-1
CASSLMGGRITEAFF
TGTGCCAGCAGTCTTATGGGAGGGCGCATCACTGAAGCTTTCTTT
>NA|TRBV2|TRBD1|TRBJ1-4
CASRRDRATNEKLFF
TGTGCCAGCAGGCGCGACAGGGCAACTAATGAAAAACTGTTTTTT
>NA|TRBV6-6|NA|TRBJ1-5
CASTTRGYQPQHF
TGTGCCAGCACGACAAGAGGGTATCAGCCCCAGCATTTT
>once|TRBV2|NA|TRBJ2-3
CASSDAGRTDTQYF
TGTGCCAGCAGTGATGCGGGACGGACAGATACGCAGTATTTT
>NA|TRBV5-1|NA|TRBJ1-2
CASSLERPGAYGYTF
TGCGCCAGCAGCTTGGAGAGGCCAGGGGCGTATGGCTACACCTTC
>NA|TRBV5-6|NA|TRBJ1-3
CASRIGRSGNTIYF
TGTGCCAGCAGGATTGGCAGGTCTGGAAACACCATATATTTT
>NA|TRBV5-1|NA|TRBJ2-5
CASSIQETQYF
TGCGCCAGCAGCATCCAAGAGACCCAGTACTTC
>NA|TRBV30|NA|TRBJ2-7
CAWSVGQPYEQYF
TGTGCCTGGAGTGTAGGACAGCCCTACGAGCAGTACTTC
>NA|TRBV7-9|NA|TRBJ1-5
CASSSDRPGDPQHF
TGTGCCAGCAGCTCGGACAGACCCGGGGACCCCCAGCATTTT
>NA|TRBV11-2|NA|TRBJ2-7
CASSLWLAASYEQYF
TGTGCCAGCAGCTTATGGTTGGCGGCCTCCTACGAGCAGTACTTC
>NA|TRBV18|NA|TRBJ2-2
CASSLAAGELFF
TGTGCCAGCTCACTAGCTGCCGGGGAGCTGTTTTTT
>few|TRBV6-5|TRBD1|TRBJ1-1
CASSFTLDRGLSFF
TGTGCCAGCAGTTTCACTTTGGACAGGGGGCTGTCTTTCTTT
>once|TRBV19|NA|TRBJ1-6
CASSIHLRGSPLHF
TGTGCCAGTAGTATACATTTGCGGGGATCACCCCTCCACTTT
>few|TRBV30|NA|TRBJ1-2
CAWSRQSADYTF
TGTGCCTGGAGTCGACAGTCAGCGGACTACACCTTC
>NA|TRBV2|NA|TRBJ1-1
CASSEWENTEAFF
TGTGCCAGCAGTGAGTGGGAGAACACTGAAGCTTTCTTT
>NA|TRBV7-6|TRBD1|TRBJ1-3
CASSLGTGVGNTIYF
TGTGCCAGCAGCTTAGGTACAGGGGTTGGAAACACCATATATTTT
>NA|TRBV9|NA|TRBJ2-7
CASSVGSGRGGEQYF
TGTGCCAGCAGCGTAGGTTCCGGCAGGGGAGGCGAGCAGTACTTC
>NA|TRBV7-2|NA|TRBJ2-7
CASSLWAGRTYEQYF
TGTGCCAGCAGCCTCTGGGCAGGGAGGACTTACGAGCAGTACTTC
>NA|TRBV7-2|NA|TRBJ1-5
CASSRTSGSHQPQHF
TGTGCCAGCAGCCGAACATCAGGGTCACATCAGCCCCAGCATTTT
>NA|TRBV2|TRBD1|TRBJ1-6
CASRSGTGAYSPLHF
TGTGCCAGCAGGTCCGGGACAGGGGCCTATTCACCCCTCCACTTT
>NA|TRBV4-2|NA|TRBJ2-5
CASSPLGSSETQYF
TGTGCCAGCAGCCCCCTGGGATCTTCTGAGACCCAGTACTTC
>NA|TRBV19|NA|TRBJ2-7
CASSTQVNYEQYF
TGTGCCAGTAGTACACAGGTGAACTACGAGCAGTACTTC
>NA|TRBV6-4|NA|TRBJ2-7
CASSATGSAIGEQYF
TGTGCCAGCAGTGCAACAGGGTCCGCGATAGGGGAGCAGTACTTC
>NA|TRBV7-7|NA|TRBJ2-1
CASSLNANNEQFF
TGTGCTAGCAGCTTGAACGCCAACAATGAGCAGTTCTTC
>NA|TRBV2|TRBD1|TRBJ2-7
CASIELLGQGVHEQYF
TGTGCCAGCATAGAACTACTGGGCCAGGGGGTCCACGAGCAGTACTTC
>NA|TRBV19|TRBD1|TRBJ1-4
CASSTTGTGKEKLFF
TGTGCCAGTAGTACCACCGGGACAGGGAAAGAAAAACTGTTTTTT
>NA|TRBV29-1|NA|TRBJ1-2
CSVAVGGYGYTF
TGCAGCGTTGCGGTTGGGGGGTATGGCTACACCTTC
>NA|TRBV11-2|NA|TRBJ2-1
CASSLYDNEQFF
TGTGCCAGCAGCTTATACGACAATGAGCAGTTCTTC
>NA|TRBV19|NA|TRBJ2-7
CASSAGTSYEQYF
TGTGCCAGTTCGGCAGGGACCTCCTACGAGCAGTACTTC
>NA|TRBV18|NA|TRBJ2-7
CASSPADAYEQYF
TGTGCCAGCTCACCAGCGGATGCCTACGAGCAGTACTTC